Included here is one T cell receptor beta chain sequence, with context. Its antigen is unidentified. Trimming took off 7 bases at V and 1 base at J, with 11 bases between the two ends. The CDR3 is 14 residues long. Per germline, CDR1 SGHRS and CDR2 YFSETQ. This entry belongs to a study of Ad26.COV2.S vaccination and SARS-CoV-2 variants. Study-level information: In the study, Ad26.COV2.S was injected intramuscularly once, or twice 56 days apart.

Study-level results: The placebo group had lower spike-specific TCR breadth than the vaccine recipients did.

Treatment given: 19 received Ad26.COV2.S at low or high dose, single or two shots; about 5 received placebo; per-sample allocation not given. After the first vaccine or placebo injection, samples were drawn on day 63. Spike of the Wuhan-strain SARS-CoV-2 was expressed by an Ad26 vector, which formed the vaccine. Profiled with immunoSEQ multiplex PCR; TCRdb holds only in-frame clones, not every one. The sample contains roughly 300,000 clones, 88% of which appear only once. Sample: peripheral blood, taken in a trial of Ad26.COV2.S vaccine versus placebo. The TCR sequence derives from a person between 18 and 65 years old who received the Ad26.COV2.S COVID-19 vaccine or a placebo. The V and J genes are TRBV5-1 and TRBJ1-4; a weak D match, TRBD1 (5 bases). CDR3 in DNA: TGCGCCAGCCGGGGGGGTAAAACTAATGAAAAACTGTTTTTT. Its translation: CASRGGKTNEKLFF.